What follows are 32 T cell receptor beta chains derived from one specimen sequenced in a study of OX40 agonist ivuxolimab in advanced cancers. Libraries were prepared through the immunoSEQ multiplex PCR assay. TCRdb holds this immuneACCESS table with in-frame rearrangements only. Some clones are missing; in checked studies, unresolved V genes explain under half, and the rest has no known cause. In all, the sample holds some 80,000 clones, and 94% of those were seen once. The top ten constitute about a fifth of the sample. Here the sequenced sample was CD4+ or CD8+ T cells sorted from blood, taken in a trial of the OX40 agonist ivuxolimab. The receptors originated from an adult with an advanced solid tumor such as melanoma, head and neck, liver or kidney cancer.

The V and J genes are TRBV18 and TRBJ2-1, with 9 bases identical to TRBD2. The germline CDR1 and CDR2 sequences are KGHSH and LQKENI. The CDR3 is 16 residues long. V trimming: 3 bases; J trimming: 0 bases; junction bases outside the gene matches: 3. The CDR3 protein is CASSPSGSFSYNEQFF. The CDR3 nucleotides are TGTGCCAGCTCACCTAGCGGGAGCTTCTCCTACAATGAGCAGTTCTTC. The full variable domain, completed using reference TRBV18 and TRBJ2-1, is NAGVMQNPRHLVRRRGQEARLRCSPMKGHSHVYWYRQLPEEGLKFMVYLQKENIIDESGMPKERFSAEFPKEGPSILRIQQVVRGDSAAYFCASSPSGSFSYNEQFFGPGTRLTVL.

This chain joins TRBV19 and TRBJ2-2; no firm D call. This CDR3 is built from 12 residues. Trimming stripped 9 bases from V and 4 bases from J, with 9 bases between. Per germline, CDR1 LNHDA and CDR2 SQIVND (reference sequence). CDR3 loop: CASPDGTGELFF. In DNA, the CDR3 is TGTGCCAGCCCGGACGGCACCGGGGAGCTGTTTTTT.

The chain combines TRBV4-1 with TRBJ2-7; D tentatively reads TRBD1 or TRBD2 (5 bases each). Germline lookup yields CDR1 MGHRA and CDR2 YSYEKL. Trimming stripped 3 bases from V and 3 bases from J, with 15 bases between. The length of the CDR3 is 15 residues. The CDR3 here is CASSQLRDAVYEQYF. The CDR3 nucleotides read TGCGCCAGCAGCCAGCTCCGGGACGCCGTCTACGAGCAGTACTTC.

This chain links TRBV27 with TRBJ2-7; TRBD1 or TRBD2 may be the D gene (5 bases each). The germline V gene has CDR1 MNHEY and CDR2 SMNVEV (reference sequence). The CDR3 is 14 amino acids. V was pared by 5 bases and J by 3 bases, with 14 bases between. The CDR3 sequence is CASSPGALYYEQYF. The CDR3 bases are TGTGCCAGCAGTCCCGGGGCCCTTTACTACGAGCAGTACTTC.

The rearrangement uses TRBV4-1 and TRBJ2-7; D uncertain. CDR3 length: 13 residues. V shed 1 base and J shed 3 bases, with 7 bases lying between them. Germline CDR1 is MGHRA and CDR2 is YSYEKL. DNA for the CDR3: TGCGCCAGCAGCCAAGGGGATTTCTACGAGCAGTACTTC. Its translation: CASSQGDFYEQYF.

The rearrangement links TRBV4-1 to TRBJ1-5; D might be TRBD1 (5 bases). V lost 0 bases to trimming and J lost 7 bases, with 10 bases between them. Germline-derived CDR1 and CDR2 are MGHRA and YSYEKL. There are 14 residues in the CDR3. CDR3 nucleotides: TGCGCCAGCAGCCAAGAGGGGACTCAACAGCCCCAGCATTTT. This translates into CASSQEGTQQPQHF.

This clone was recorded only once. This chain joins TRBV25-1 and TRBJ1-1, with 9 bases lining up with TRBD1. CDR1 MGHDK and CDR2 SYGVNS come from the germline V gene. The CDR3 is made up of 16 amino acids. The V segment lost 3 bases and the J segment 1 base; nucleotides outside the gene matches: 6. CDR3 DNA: TGTGCCAGCAGTGACTGGACAGGGGATTCGAACACTGAAGCTTTCTTT. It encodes CASSDWTGDSNTEAFF.

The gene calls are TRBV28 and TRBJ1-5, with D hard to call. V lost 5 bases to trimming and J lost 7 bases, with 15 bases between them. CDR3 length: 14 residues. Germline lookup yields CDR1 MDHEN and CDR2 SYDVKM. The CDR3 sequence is CASSPPIRIQPQHF. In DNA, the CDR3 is TGTGCCAGCAGTCCACCAATCCGAATCCAGCCCCAGCATTTT.

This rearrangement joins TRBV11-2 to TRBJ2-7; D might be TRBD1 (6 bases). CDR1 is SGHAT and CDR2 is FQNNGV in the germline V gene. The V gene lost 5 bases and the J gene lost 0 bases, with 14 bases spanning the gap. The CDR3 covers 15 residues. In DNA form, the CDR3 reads TGTGCCAGCAGCCCAGGGGCAGGGAGCTCCTACGAGCAGTACTTC. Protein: CASSPGAGSSYEQYF.

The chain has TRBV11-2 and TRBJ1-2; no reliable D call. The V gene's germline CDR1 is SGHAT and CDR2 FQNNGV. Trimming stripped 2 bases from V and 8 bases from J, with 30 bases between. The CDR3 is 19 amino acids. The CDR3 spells CASSLPQLRKGVHPQGYTF. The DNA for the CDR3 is TGTGCCAGCAGCTTACCACAGTTAAGGAAAGGCGTTCATCCGCAAGGCTACACCTTC.

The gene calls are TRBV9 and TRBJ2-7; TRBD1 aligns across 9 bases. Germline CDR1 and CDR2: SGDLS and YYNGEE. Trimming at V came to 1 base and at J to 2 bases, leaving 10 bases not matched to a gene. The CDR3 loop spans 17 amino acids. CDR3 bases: TGTGCCAGCAGCGTAACTTCTGCCGGGACAGGGACCTACGAGCAGTACTTC. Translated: CASSVTSAGTGTYEQYF.

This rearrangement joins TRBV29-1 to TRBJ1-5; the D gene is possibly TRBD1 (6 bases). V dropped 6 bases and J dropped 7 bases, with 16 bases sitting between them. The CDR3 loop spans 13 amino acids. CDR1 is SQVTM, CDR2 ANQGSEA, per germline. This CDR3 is CSVGAGIWQPQHF. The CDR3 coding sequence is TGCAGCGTGGGGGCAGGGATCTGGCAGCCCCAGCATTTT.

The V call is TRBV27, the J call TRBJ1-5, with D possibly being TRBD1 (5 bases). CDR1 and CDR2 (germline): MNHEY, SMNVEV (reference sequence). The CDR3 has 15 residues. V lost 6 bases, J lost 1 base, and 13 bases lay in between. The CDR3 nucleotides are TGTGCCAGCAGCGCTGTCGGGGCGAGCAATCAGCCCCAGCATTTT. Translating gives CASSAVGASNQPQHF.

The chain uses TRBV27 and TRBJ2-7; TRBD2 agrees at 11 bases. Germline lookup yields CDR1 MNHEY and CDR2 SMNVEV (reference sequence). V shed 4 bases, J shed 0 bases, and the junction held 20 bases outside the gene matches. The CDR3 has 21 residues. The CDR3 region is CASSSYSGASGGLIFSYEQYF. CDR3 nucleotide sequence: TGTGCCAGCAGTTCTTATTCAGGGGCTAGCGGGGGGTTAATTTTCTCCTACGAGCAGTACTTC.

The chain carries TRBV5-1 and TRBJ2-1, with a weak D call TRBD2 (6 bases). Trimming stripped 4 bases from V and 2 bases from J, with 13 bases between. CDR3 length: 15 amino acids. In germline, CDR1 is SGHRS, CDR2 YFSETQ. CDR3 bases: TGCGCCAGCAGCCCTGGTGGCGGGGCCTACAATGAGCAGTTCTTC. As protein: CASSPGGGAYNEQFF.

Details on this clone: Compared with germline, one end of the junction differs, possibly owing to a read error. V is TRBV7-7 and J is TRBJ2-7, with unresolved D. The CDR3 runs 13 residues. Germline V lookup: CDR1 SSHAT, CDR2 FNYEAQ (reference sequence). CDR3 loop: CASSLAGGDEQYF. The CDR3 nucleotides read TGTGCTAGCAGCTTAGCAGGTGGGGACGAGCAGTACTTC.

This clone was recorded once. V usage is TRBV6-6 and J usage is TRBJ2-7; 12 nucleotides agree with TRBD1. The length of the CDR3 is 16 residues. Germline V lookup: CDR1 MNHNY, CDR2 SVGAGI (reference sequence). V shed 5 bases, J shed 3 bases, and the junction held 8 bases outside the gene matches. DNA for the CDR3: TGTGCCAGCAGTACGGTGGGACAGGGGGCTAGCTACGAGCAGTACTTC. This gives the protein CASSTVGQGASYEQYF.

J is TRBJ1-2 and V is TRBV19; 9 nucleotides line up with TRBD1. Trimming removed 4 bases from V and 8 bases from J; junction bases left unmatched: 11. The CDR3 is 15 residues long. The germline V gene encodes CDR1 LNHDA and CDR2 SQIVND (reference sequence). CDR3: CASSNQGTGSGGYTF. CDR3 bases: TGTGCCAGTAGTAATCAAGGGACAGGGTCAGGAGGCTACACCTTC.

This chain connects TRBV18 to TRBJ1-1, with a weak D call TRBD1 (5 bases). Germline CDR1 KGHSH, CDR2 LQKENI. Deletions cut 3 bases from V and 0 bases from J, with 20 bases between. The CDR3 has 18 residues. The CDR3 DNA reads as TGTGCCAGCTCACCGAAAGAATTCGTAAGGGGAATGAACACTGAAGCTTTCTTT. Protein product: CASSPKEFVRGMNTEAFF.

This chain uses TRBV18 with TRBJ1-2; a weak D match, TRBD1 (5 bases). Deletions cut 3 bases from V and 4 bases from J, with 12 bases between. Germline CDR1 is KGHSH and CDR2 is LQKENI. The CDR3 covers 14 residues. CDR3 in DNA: TGTGCCAGCTCACCCCCGGGGCAGGGCTATGGCTACACCTTC. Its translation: CASSPPGQGYGYTF. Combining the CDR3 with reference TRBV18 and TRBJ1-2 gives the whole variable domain NAGVMQNPRHLVRRRGQEARLRCSPMKGHSHVYWYRQLPEEGLKFMVYLQKENIIDESGMPKERFSAEFPKEGPSILRIQQVVRGDSAAYFCASSPPGQGYGYTFGSGTRLTVV.

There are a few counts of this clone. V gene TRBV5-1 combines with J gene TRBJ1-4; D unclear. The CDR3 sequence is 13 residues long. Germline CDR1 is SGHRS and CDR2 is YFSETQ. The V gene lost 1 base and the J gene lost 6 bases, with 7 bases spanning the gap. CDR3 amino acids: CASSLLSDEKLFF. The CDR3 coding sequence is TGCGCCAGCAGCTTGCTGAGCGATGAAAAACTGTTTTTT. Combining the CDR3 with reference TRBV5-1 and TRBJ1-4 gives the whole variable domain KAGVTQTPRYLIKTRGQQVTLSCSPISGHRSVSWYQQTPGQGLQFLFEYFSETQRNKGNFPGRFSGRQFSNSRSEMNVSTLELGDSALYLCASSLLSDEKLFFGSGTQLSVL.

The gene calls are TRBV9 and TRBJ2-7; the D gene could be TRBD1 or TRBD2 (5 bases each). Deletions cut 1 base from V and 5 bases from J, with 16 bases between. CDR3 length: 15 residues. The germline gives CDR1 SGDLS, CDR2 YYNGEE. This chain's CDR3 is CASSVHPGRLDEQYF. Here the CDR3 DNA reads TGTGCCAGCAGCGTACATCCGGGACGGTTGGACGAGCAGTACTTC.

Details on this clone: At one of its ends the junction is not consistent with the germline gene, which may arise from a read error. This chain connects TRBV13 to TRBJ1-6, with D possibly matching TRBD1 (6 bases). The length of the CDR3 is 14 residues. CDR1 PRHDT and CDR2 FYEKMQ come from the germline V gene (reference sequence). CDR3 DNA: TGTGCCAGCAGCTTAGGGGCCAGGGGTTCATCCCTCCACTTT. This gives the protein CASSLGARGSSLHF. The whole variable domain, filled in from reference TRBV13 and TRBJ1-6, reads AAGVIQSPRHLIKEKRETATLKCYPIPRHDTVYWYQQGPGQDPQFLISFYEKMQSDKGSIPDRFSAQQFSDYHSELNMSSLELGDSALYFCASSLGARGSSLHFGNGTRLTVT.

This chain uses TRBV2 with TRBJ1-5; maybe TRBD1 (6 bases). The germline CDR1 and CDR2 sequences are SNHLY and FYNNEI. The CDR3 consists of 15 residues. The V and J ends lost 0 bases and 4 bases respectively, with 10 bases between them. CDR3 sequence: CASSEAEGGNQPQHF. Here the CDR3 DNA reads TGTGCCAGCAGTGAAGCGGAAGGGGGTAATCAGCCCCAGCATTTT.

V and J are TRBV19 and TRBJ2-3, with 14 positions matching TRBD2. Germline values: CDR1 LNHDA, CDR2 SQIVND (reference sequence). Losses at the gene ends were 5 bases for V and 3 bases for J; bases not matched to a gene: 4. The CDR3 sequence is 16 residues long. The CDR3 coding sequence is TGTGCCAGTAGTTCCCGACTAGCGGGAGGGACAGATACGCAGTATTTT. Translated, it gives CASSSRLAGGTDTQYF.

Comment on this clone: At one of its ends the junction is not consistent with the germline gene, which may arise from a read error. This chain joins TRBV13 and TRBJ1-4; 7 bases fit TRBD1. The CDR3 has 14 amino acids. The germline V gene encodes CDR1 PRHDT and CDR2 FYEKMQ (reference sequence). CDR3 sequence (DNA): TGTGCCAGCAGCCCAGGGACAGCTAACGAAAAACTGTTTTTT. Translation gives CASSPGTANEKLFF.

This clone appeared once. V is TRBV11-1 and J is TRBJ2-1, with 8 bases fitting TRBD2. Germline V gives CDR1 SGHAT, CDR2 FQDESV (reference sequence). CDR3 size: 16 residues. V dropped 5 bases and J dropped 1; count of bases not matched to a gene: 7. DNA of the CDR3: TGTGCCAGCAGCCCCTACCTAGCGGGTTCCTACAATGAGCAGTTCTTC. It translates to CASSPYLAGSYNEQFF.

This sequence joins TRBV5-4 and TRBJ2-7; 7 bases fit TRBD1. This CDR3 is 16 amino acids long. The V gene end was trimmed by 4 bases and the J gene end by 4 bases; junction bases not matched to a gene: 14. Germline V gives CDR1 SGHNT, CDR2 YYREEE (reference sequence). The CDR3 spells CASSHITGDFIYEQYF. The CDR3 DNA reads TGTGCCAGCAGCCATATAACAGGGGATTTTATTTACGAGCAGTACTTC.

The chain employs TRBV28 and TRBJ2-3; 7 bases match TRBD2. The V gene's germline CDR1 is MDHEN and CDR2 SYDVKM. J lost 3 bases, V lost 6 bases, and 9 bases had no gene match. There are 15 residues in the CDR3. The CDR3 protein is CASSLSWTRTDTQYF. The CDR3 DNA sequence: TGTGCCAGCAGCCTCTCCTGGACTAGGACAGATACGCAGTATTTT.

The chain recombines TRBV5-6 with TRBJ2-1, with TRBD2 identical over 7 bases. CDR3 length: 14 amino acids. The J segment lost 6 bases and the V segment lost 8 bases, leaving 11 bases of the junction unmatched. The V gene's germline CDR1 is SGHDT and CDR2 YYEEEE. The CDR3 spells CASKLRDYFNEQFF. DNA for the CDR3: TGTGCCAGTAAACTCCGGGACTATTTCAATGAGCAGTTCTTC. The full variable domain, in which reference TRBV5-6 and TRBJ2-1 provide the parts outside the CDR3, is DAGVTQSPTHLIKTRGQQVTLRCSPKSGHDTVSWYQQALGQGPQFIFQYYEEEERQRGNFPDRFSGHQFPNYSSELNVNALLLGDSALYLCASKLRDYFNEQFFGPGTRLTVL.

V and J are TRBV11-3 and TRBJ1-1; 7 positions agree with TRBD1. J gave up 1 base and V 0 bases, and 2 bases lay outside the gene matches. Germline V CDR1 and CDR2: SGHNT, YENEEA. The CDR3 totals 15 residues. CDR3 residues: CASSLDSGGNTEAFF. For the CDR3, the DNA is TGTGCCAGCAGCTTAGATTCAGGGGGGAACACTGAAGCTTTCTTT.

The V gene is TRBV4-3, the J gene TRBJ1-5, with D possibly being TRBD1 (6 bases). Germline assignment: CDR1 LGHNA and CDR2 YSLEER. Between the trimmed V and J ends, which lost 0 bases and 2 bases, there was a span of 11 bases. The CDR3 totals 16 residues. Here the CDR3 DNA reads TGCGCCAGCAGCCAAGATCGGGCAGGGGGCAATCAGCCCCAGCATTTT. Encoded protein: CASSQDRAGGNQPQHF.